Listed here are 12 T cell receptor beta chains from one sample, sequenced in a study of CXCR3-negative and CXCR3-positive naive CD8 T cells. All TRB cDNA libraries came from 5' RACE performed with UMI labels. From its re-call of the 5' RACE reads, TCRdb lists each CDR3 protein once, without DNA. This repertoire includes approximately 74,000 distinct CDR3 sequences. Material: naive CXCR3- CD8+ T cells from blood. Subset indicated: CD45RO-CCR7+CD27+CD95- naive CD8+ T cells lacking CXCR3 (TNR3-). The receptors originated from a human donor in good health. Some clones in this sample may be carry-over from other donors' samples.

The chain has TRBV29-1 and TRBJ2-5; TCRdb calls TRBD2, which cannot be checked without DNA. This CDR3 spans 15 amino acids. The germline V gene has CDR1 SQVTM and CDR2 ANQGSEA. The CDR3 reads CSIEPSRVESETQYF. The variable domain in full, completed from reference TRBV29-1 and TRBJ2-5, reads SAVISQKPSRDICQRGTSLTIQCQVDSQVTMMFWYRQQPGQSLTLIATANQGSEATYESGFVIDKFPISRPNLTFSTLTVSNMSPEDSSIYLCSIEPSRVESETQYFGPGTRLLVL.

The chain recombines TRBV5-6 with TRBJ2-7. The CDR3 sequence is 13 residues long. CDR1 is SGHDT and CDR2 is YYEEEE in the germline V gene. The CDR3 here is CASSFGGLYEQYF.

The chain employs TRBV7-3 and TRBJ2-5; checking the TCRdb D call of TRBD1 is not possible without DNA. This CDR3 is built from 15 residues. Germline V lookup: CDR1 SGHTA, CDR2 FQGTGA. CDR3 residues: CASSLTQGRGETQYF.

The CDR3 region is CASSEIGTGWEKLFF. V and J are TRBV19 and TRBJ1-4; no DNA is available, so the TRBD1 call from TCRdb remains unchecked. CDR3 length: 15 residues. Per the germline V gene, CDR1 is LNHDA and CDR2 is SQIVND (reference sequence).

The rearrangement joins TRBV24-1 to TRBJ2-1. Germline lookup yields CDR1 KGHDR and CDR2 SFDVKD. The CDR3 extends over 14 amino acids. The CDR3: CATSSGRSYNEQFF.

The chain carries TRBV27 and TRBJ2-7. Germline V CDR1 and CDR2: MNHEY, SMNVEV (reference sequence). The CDR3 contains 15 residues. This CDR3 is CASSLSLEATYEQYF.

The CDR3 protein is CASSAQGALPLEQYF. V and J are TRBV6-6 and TRBJ2-7; TCRdb picks TRBD1, but there is no DNA to check that call. CDR3 length: 15 amino acids. Looked up from germline, CDR1 is MNHNY and CDR2 is SVGAGI (reference sequence).

The chain employs TRBV27 and TRBJ2-1; with no DNA, the TCRdb D assignment of TRBD2 cannot be verified. CDR1 and CDR2 from the germline V gene are MNHEY and SMNVEV (reference sequence). CDR3 length equals 14 residues. The CDR3 here is CASSSGTSGNEQFF.

The chain recombines TRBV12-3 or TRBV12-4 with TRBJ1-2; the D call of TRBD1 rests on TCRdb alone, since no DNA is present to check it. This CDR3 is 16 amino acids long. This CDR3 reads CASSSWDRGLDYGYTF.

The chain joins TRBV7-2 to TRBJ1-1; TCRdb indicates TRBD1, and absent DNA this call remains unverified. The germline V gene encodes CDR1 SGHTA and CDR2 FQGNSA. This CDR3 contains 16 residues. The CDR3 loop is CASSLERYTGITEAFF.

V and J are TRBV27 and TRBJ1-1; TCRdb's D call, TRBD1, is unchecked because there is no DNA. The germline V gene has CDR1 MNHEY and CDR2 SMNVEV (reference sequence). The CDR3 has 15 amino acids. The CDR3 here is CASSPSRGKFTEAFF.

The rearrangement uses TRBV15 and TRBJ2-7; TCRdb picks TRBD2, but there is no DNA to check that call. Germline CDR1 LNHNV, CDR2 YYDKDF (reference sequence). CDR3 length equals 17 residues. The CDR3 protein is CATSREMTSAFSYEQYF.